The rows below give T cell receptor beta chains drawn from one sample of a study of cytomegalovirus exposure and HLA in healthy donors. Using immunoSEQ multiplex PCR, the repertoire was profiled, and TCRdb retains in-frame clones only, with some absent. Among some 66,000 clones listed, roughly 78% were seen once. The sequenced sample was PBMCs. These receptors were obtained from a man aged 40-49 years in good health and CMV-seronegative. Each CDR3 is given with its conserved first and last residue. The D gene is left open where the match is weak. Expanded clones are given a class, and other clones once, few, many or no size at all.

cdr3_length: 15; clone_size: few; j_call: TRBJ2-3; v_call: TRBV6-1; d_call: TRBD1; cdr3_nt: TGTGCCAGCGGCCCGCGGAACAGGGGAAGTGATACGCAGTATTTT; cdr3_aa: CASGPRNRGSDTQYF
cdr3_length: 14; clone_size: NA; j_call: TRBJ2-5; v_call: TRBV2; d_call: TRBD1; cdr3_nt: TGTGCCAGCAGAGCGACAGGGGTTCAAGAGGCCCAGTACTTC; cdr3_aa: CASRATGVQEAQYF
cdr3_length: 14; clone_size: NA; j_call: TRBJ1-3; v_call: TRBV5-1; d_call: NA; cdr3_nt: TGCGCCAGCAGTCCAGGGTACTCTGGAAACACCATATATTTT; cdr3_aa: CASSPGYSGNTIYF
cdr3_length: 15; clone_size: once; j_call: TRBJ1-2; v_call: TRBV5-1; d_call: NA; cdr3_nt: TGCGCCAGCAGCTTGTTAGGCGGCACTAACTATGGCTACACCTTC; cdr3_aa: CASSLLGGTNYGYTF
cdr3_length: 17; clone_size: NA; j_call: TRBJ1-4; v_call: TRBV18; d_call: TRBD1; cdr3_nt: TGTGCCAGCTCACCCCCCCCAGGGGGGCCGGAGGGGAAAAAACTGTTTTTT; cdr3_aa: CASSPPPGGPEGKKLFF
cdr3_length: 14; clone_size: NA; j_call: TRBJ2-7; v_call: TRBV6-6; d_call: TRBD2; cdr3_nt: TGTGCCAGCAGTTACGAGGGACTAGCTACCGAGCAGTACTTC; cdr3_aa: CASSYEGLATEQYF
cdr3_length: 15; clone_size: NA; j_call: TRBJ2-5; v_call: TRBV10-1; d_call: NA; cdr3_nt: TGCGCCAGCAGTGAGTCACGGGGTGGACAAGAGACCCAGTACTTC; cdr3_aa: CASSESRGGQETQYF
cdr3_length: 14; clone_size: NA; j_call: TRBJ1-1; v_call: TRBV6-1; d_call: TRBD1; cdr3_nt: TGTGCCAGCAGAGACAGGGGGCTGGTGACGGAAGCTTTCTTT; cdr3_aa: CASRDRGLVTEAFF
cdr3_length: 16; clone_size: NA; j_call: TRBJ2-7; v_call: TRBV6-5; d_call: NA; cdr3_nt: TGTGCCAGCAGTTACTCCAGCGGAGCCGTTACCTACGAGCAGTACTTC; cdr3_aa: CASSYSSGAVTYEQYF
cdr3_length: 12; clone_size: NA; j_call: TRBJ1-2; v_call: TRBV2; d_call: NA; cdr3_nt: TGTGCCAGCAGCCTTGACGGGTATGGCTACACCTTC; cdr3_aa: CASSLDGYGYTF
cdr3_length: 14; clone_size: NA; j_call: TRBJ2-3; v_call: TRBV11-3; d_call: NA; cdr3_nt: TGTGCCAGCAGCTTAAGGACGGGATCAGATACGCAGTATTTT; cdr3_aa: CASSLRTGSDTQYF
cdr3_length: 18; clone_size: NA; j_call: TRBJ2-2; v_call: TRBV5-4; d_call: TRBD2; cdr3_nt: TGTGCCAGCAGCTGGGGATCCACTAGCGGGAGTTCCCCCGGGGAGCTGTTTTTT; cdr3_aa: CASSWGSTSGSSPGELFF
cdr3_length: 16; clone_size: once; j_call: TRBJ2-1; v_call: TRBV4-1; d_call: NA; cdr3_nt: TGCGCCAGCAGCCAAGTTGGCTCCCGGGTCTACAATGAGCAGTTCTTC; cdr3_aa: CASSQVGSRVYNEQFF
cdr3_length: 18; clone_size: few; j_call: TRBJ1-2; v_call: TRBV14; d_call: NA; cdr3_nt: TGTGCCAGCAGCCAACTTATCGGGGGGGATAAGACTAACTATGGCTACACCTTC; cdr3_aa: CASSQLIGGDKTNYGYTF
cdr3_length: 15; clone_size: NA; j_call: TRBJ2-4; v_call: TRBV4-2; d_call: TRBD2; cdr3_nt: TGTGCCAGCACCCTTAGCGGGGGGGTCAAAAACATTCAGTACTTC; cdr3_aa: CASTLSGGVKNIQYF
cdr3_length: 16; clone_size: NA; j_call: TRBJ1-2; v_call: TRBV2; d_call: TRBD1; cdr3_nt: TGTGCCAGCAGGGACCCTGGGACAGGCGGACGCTATGGCTACACCTTC; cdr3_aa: CASRDPGTGGRYGYTF
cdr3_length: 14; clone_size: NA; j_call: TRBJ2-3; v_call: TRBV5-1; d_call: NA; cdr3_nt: TGCGCCAGCAGCTTGGGGGACACCACAGATACGCAGTATTTT; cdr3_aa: CASSLGDTTDTQYF
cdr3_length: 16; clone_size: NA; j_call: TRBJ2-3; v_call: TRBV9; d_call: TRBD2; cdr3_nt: TGTGCCAGCAGCGCCAGGACTAGCGGGGACACAGATACGCAGTATTTT; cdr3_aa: CASSARTSGDTDTQYF
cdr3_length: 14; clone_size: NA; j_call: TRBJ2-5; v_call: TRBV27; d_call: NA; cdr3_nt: TGTGCCAGCAGGTTGACAGGCGTAGGGGAGACCCAGTACTTC; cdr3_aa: CASRLTGVGETQYF
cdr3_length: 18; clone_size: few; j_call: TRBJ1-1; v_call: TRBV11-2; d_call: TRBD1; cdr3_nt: TGTGCCAGCAGCTTGGTTCTAGGACAGGGGGCTAAGAACACTGAAGCTTTCTTT; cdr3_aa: CASSLVLGQGAKNTEAFF
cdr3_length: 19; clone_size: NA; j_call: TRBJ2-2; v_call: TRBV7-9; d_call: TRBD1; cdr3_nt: TGTGCCAGCAGCTTAGTTGCCAGGGGGCGTCTGGGAGACACCGGGGAGCTGTTTTTT; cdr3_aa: CASSLVARGRLGDTGELFF
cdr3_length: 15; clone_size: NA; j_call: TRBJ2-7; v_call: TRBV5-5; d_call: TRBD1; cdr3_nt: TGTGCCAGCACCCTGGGACAGGTTTCATACTACGAGCAGTACTTC; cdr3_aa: CASTLGQVSYYEQYF
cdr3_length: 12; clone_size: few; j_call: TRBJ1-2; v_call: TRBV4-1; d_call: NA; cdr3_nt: TGCGCCAGCAGCCAAGACGGACAGCTCTACACCTTC; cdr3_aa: CASSQDGQLYTF
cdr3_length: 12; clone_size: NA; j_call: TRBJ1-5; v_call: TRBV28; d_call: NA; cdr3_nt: TGTGCCAGCCTTATCAGGGGTCAGCCCCAGCATTTT; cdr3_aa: CASLIRGQPQHF
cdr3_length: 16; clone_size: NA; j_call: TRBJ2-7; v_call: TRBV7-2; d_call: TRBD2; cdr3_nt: TGTGCCAGCAGCTTAGGGAGGCTAGCGGGGCCCTACGAGCAGTACTTC; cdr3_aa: CASSLGRLAGPYEQYF